Detailed here is one T cell receptor (beta chain). Its specificity is not known. Some clones are missing from TCRdb's copy, which holds only in-frame ones; the method was immunoSEQ multiplex PCR. The repertoire holds some 11,000 clones, with around nine tenths as singletons. The sample belongs to a study of OX40 agonist ivuxolimab in advanced cancers. Across the study: Age averaged around 58 years (range roughly 23 to 79), and 80% to 90% were male. General observations from the study: Expanded clones were, on average, more numerous in CD8+ T cells than in CD4+.

V lost 5 bases and J lost 2, with 13 bases in between. Germline CDR1 and CDR2: MDHEN and SYDVKM. The CDR3 consists of 15 residues. The source is an adult with an advanced solid tumor such as melanoma, head and neck, liver or kidney cancer. The chain recombines TRBV28 with TRBJ1-5; possibly TRBD1 for D (6 bases). The specimen was CD4+ or CD8+ T cells sorted from blood, collected in a trial of the OX40 agonist ivuxolimab. Here the CDR3 reads CASSLTGLGNQPQHF. The DNA for the CDR3 is TGTGCCAGCAGTCTGACAGGTTTGGGCAATCAGCCCCAGCATTTT.